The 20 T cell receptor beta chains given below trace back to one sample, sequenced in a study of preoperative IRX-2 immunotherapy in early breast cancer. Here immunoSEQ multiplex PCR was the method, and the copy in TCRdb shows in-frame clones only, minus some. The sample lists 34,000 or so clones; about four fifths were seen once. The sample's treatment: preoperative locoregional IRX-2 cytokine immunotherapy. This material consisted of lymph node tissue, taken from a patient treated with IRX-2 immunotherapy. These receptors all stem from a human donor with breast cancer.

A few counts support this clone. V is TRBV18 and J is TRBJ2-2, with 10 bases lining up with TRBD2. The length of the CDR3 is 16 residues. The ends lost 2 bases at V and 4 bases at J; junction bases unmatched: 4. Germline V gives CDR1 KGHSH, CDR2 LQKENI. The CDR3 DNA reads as TGTGCCAGCTCACCAGGGATAGCGGGAGGCACCGGGGAGCTGTTTTTT. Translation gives CASSPGIAGGTGELFF. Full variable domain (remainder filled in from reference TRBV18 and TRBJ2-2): NAGVMQNPRHLVRRRGQEARLRCSPMKGHSHVYWYRQLPEEGLKFMVYLQKENIIDESGMPKERFSAEFPKEGPSILRIQQVVRGDSAAYFCASSPGIAGGTGELFFGEGSRLTVL.

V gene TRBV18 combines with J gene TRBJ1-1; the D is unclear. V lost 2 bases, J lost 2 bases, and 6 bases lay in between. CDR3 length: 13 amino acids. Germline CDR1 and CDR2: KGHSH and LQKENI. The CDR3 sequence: CASSPIGNTEAFF. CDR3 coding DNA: TGTGCCAGCTCACCAATAGGAAACACTGAAGCTTTCTTT.

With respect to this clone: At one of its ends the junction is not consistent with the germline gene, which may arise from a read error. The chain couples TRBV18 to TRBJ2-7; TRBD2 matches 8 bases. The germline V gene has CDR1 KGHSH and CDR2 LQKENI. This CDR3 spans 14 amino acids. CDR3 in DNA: TGTGCCAGCTCCCCACGGGAGGGGGCCTACGAGCAGTACTTC. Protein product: CASSPREGAYEQYF.

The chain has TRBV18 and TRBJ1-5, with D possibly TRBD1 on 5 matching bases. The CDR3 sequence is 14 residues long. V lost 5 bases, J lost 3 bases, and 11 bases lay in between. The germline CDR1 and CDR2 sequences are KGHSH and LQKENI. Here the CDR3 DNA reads TGTGCCAGCTCAGCCCGACAGAACAATCAGCCCCAGCATTTT. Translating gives CASSARQNNQPQHF.

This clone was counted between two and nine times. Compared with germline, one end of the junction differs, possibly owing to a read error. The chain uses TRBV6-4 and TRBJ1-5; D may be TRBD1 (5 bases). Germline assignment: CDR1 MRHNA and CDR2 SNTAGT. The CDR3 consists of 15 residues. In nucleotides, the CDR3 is TGTGCCAGCAGTTACTCCTGGGGGAGCAATCAGCCCCAGCATTTT. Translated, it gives CASSYSWGSNQPQHF.

The CDR3 DNA reads as TGTGCCAGCTCACCATATCCCACGGGTTACGAGCAGTACTTC. Its protein product is CASSPYPTGYEQYF. The chain combines TRBV18 with TRBJ2-7; D unresolved. The V end was cut by 2 bases, the J end by 4 bases, with 12 bases between. This CDR3 comprises 14 residues. Germline CDR1 and CDR2: KGHSH and LQKENI.

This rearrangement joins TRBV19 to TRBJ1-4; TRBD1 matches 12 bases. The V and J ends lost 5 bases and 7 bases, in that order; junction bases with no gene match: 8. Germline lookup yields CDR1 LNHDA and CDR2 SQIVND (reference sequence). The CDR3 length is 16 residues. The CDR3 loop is CASSPRGTGGREKLFF. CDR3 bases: TGTGCCAGTAGTCCTAGAGGGACAGGGGGCCGTGAAAAACTGTTTTTT.

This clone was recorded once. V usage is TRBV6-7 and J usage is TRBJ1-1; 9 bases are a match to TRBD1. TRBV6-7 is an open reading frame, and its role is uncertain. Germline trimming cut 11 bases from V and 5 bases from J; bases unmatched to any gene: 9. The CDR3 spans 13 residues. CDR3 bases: TGTGCCGGACGACAGGGGGTAAGAACTGAAGCTTTCTTT. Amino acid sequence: CAGRQGVRTEAFF.

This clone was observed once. CDR3 nucleotide sequence: TGCGCCAGCAGCAGAACAGGGGGCACCGTCTATGAGCAGTTCTTC. As protein: CASSRTGGTVYEQFF. This chain connects TRBV5-1 to TRBJ2-1, with TRBD1 identical over 9 bases. The V gene's germline CDR1 is SGHRS and CDR2 YFSETQ. The CDR3 totals 15 residues. V was pared by 4 bases and J by 8 bases, with 10 bases of the junction left unmatched.

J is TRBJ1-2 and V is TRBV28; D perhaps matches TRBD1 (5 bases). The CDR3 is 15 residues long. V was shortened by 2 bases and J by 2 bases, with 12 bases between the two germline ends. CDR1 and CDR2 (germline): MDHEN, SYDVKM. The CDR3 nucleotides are TGTGCCAGCAGTTTAGTGGGGCCCCTGAACTATGGCTACACCTTC. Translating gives CASSLVGPLNYGYTF.

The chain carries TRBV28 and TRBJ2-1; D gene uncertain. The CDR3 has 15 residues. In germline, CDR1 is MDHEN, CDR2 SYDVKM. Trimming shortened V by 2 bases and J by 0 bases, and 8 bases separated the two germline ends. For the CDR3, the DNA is TGTGCCAGCAGTTTACCCCAAGGCTCCTACAATGAGCAGTTCTTC. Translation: CASSLPQGSYNEQFF.

CDR3 amino acids: CASEGFSYNEQFF. The CDR3 nucleotides are TGTGCCAGCGAAGGATTCTCCTACAATGAGCAGTTCTTC. J is TRBJ2-1 and V is TRBV13; no firm D call. The CDR3 has 13 residues. Trimming shortened V by 8 bases and J by 0 bases, and 8 bases separated the two germline ends. From germline, CDR1 is PRHDT and CDR2 FYEKMQ (reference sequence). Supplemented by reference TRBV13 and TRBJ2-1, the full variable domain reads AAGVIQSPRHLIKEKRETATLKCYPIPRHDTVYWYQQGPGQDPQFLISFYEKMQSDKGSIPDRFSAQQFSDYHSELNMSSLELGDSALYFCASEGFSYNEQFFGPGTRLTVL.

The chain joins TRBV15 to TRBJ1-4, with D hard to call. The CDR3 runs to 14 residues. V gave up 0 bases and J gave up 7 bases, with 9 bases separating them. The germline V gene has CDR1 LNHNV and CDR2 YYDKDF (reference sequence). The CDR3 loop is CATSRDTVGEKLFF. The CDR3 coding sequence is TGTGCCACCAGCAGAGATACTGTTGGTGAAAAACTGTTTTTT. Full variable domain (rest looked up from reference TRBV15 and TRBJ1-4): DAMVIQNPRYQVTQFGKPVTLSCSQTLNHNVMYWYQQKSSQAPKLLFHYYDKDFNNEADTPDNFQSRRPNTSFCFLDIRSPGLGDTAMYLCATSRDTVGEKLFFGSGTQLSVL.

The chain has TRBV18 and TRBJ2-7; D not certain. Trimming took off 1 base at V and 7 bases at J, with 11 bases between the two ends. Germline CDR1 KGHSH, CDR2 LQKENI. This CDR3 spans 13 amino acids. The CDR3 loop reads CASSPLALREQYF. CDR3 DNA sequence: TGTGCCAGCTCACCACTAGCCCTTCGGGAGCAGTACTTC.

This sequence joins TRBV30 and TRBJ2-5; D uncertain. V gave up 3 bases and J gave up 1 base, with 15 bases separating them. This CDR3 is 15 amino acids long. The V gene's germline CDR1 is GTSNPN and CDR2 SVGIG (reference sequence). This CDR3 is CAWRSSNTFQETQYF. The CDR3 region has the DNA TGTGCCTGGAGGTCGAGTAACACCTTCCAAGAGACCCAGTACTTC. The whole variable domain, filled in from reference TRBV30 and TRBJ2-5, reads SQTIHQWPATLVQPVGSPLSLECTVEGTSNPNLYWYRQAAGRGLQLLFYSVGIGQISSEVPQNLSASRPQDRQFILSSKKLLLSDSGFYLCAWRSSNTFQETQYFGPGTRLLVL.

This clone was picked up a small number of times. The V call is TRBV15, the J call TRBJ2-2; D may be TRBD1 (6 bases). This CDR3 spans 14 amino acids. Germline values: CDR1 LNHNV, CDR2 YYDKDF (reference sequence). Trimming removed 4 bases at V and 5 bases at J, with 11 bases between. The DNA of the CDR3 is TGTGCCACCAGCATCGAACAGGGAACCGGGGAGCTGTTTTTT. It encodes CATSIEQGTGELFF. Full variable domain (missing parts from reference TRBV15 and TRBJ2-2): DAMVIQNPRYQVTQFGKPVTLSCSQTLNHNVMYWYQQKSSQAPKLLFHYYDKDFNNEADTPDNFQSRRPNTSFCFLDIRSPGLGDTAMYLCATSIEQGTGELFFGEGSRLTVL.

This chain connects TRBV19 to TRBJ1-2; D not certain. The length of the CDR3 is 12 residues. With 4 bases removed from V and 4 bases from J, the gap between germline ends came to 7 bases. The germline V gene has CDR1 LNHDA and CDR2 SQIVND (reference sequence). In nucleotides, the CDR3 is TGTGCCAGTAGTAGTCTGTTCTATGGCTACACCTTC. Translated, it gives CASSSLFYGYTF. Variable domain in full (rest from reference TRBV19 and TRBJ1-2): DGGITQSPKYLFRKEGQNVTLSCEQNLNHDAMYWYRQDPGQGLRLIYYSQIVNDFQKGDIAEGYSVSREKKESFPLTVTSAQKNPTAFYLCASSSLFYGYTFGSGTRLTVV.

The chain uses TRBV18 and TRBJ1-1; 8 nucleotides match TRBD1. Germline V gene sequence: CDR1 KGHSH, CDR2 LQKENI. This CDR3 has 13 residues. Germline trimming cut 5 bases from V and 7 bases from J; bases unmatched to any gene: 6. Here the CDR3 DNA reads TGTGCCAGCTCATCTAACGGACAGGGTGAAGCTTTCTTT. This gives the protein CASSSNGQGEAFF.

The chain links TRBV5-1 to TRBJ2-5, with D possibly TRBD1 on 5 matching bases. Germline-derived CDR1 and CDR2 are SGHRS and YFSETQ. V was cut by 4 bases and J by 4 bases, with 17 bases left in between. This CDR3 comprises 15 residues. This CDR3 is CASSQRQGLGETQYF. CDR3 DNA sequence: TGCGCCAGCAGCCAACGCCAGGGTCTGGGAGAGACCCAGTACTTC.

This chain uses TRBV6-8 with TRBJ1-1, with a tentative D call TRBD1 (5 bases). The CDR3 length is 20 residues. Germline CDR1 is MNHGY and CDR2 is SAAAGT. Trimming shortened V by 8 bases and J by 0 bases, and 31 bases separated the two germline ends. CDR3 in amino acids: CASFPRRGVPGSRMNTEAFF. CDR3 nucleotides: TGTGCCAGCTTTCCCCGACGGGGGGTTCCGGGGTCCCGAATGAACACTGAAGCTTTCTTT.